The subject of this entry is one TCR beta chain. This clone has just one count. The antigen this receptor binds is unknown. Nothing much larger sits one base from this clone, and base qualities are not available. Using the deep immunoSEQ assay, TCR CDR3 regions were amplified from genomic DNA by multiplex PCR. Genomic DNA extracted from each cell subset was distributed evenly over all wells of several immunoSEQ 96-well plates, and each plate served as one replicate. Each replicate PCR for sorted subsets received roughly 0.2 ug genomic DNA, equal to tens of thousands of T cell genomes. The purified libraries were quantified using a Qubit 3.0 fluorometer, sized with a Bioanalyzer 2100, and then quantified again using the KAPA Library Quantification kit. Each immunoSEQ 96-well plate was sequenced on its own single-read 150-cycle Illumina NextSeq 550 flow cell. In the authors' own workflow: Because only junctional sequences without quality scores were contained in the immunoSEQ output, filtering matching that applied to full-length reads could not be performed. Sequences were annotated with PyIR, a Python wrapper for IgBLAST v1.9, using IMGT germline references to assign V/J genes and CDR3. Reads were removed for weak V/J assignments (E-value above 1e-6), missing CDR3, stop codons, out-of-frame junctions, or ambiguous translated residues. V3J clonotypes were defined by identical inferred V gene, J gene, and CDR3 amino acid sequence. To compute the percentage overlap between repertoires, the number of shared unique clonotypes was divided by the size of the smaller repertoire. Repertoire richness was assessed with RTK rarefaction, the Chao1 estimator, and Recon v2.1 estimates of unobserved clonotypes. OLGA was used to compute generation probabilities for all TCRbeta clonotypes that the gDNA method yielded from a few donors. TCRdb took this table from immuneACCESS and kept in-frame rearrangements with V and J called. Such tables lack part of the clones; where checked against another copy, unresolved V genes explain under half of the gap, and the rest is unexplained. V and J calls and clone size come straight from that table; D and trimming were deduced from the DNA. The sample table shows over a million clones, and approximately 98% are seen once. Of the sample, less than 0.55% falls within the top ten clones.

The data originate from a study of shared clonotypes between healthy human individuals (dated by TCRdb to 2018 to 2020). About the full investigation: Two women and a few men aged 18 to 49 years were included in the cohort. For each donor, CD4 naive and CD4 memory were each run on three plates, CD8 naive on two plates, and CD8 memory on one plate. To increase sequencing depth and limit assay-specific biases, TCR repertoire library preparation and sequencing were carried out by different laboratories using diverse techniques. Between about 0.9 and 9 billion PBMCs per donor were obtained by leukapheresis. Blood TCR repertoires of a handful of healthy adults were deeply sequenced to estimate repertoire size and the extent of clonotype sharing between individuals. Study-wide conclusions, independent of this receptor: Clonotypes shared by all four sorted-subset donors showed higher generation probabilities than non-shared clonotypes. Because the study included a small number of donors, the genetic and exposure-history diversity represented was limited. Sampling was restricted to blood, and TCR repertoires in tissues likely differ from the TCR repertoires found in blood. About 5% of naive CD4, 3.5% of naive CD8, approximately 2% of memory CD4, and less than 0.45% of memory CD8 clonotypes were shared across several donors. Rarefaction of sorted-subset datasets indicated incomplete sequencing despite the large sequencing depth. Estimated clonotype richness was generally larger for naive than for memory subsets. Based on pairwise subsampling, the degree of clonotype sharing among donors was expected to be affected by sequencing depth.

V loses 0 bases, J loses 5 bases, and the germline ends lie 20 bases apart. The germline V gene provides CDR1 SGDLS and CDR2 YYNGEE. The cysteine opens and the phenylalanine closes a CDR3 of 17 amino acids. Only the CDR3 DNA stays, 51 bases, in frame from base 1. The donors were healthy, HIV-negative adults with no recently reported acute infections or vaccinations. Every donor was a Caucasian adult living in Nashville, Tennessee, USA. CD4+ T cells were enriched through magnetic negative selection, after which naive cells were positively selected on CD45RA and the remaining negative fraction served as the memory subset. After blood collection by leukapheresis, PBMCs were isolated using Ficoll-Histopaque density gradient centrifugation and then cryopreserved in the vapor phase of liquid nitrogen. Analytical flow cytometry was used to check the purity and quantity of each magnetically sorted T cell population. From each sorted fraction, genomic DNA was isolated and quantified by UV absorbance on a Nanodrop 2000c.

This receptor was taken from a man in his thirties or forties in good health. The V and J genes are TRBV9 and TRBJ1-2; TRBD1 is perhaps the D gene, given 5 matching bases. The sample taken for sequencing was naive CD4+ T cells sorted from blood. Read against the paper, the sample's cell subset or site label means: CD45RA+ positively selected. The sequenced DNA is TGTGCCAGCAGCGTAGGAAGGGGAGGGTTGGAGGTGTATGGCTACACCTTC. It translates as CASSVGRGGLEVYGYTF.